A selection of T cell receptor beta chains follows, all from one sample in a study of cytomegalovirus exposure and HLA in healthy donors. Data came from immunoSEQ multiplex PCR; TCRdb stores just in-frame clones and leaves some out. The sample holds 150,000 to 200,000 clones; around 70% are singletons and the top ten take 4.5% to 5%. The sequenced sample consisted of PBMCs. The receptor source for this set is a man aged 18 to 35 in good health and CMV-seropositive. Both conserved end residues are part of each CDR3. Each record gives: clone size, V gene, J gene, D gene, CDR3 protein, CDR3 DNA. A D gene is named only where the DNA matches it firmly. The size of a clone is reported for some rows only, either as once, few or many, or as a class for expanded clones.

clone_size: NA; v_call: TRBV27; j_call: TRBJ1-6; d_call: TRBD1; cdr3_aa: CASSASGTGSGPLHF; cdr3_nt: TGTGCCAGCAGTGCGTCCGGGACAGGTTCTGGACCCCTCCACTTT
clone_size: NA; v_call: TRBV11-2; j_call: TRBJ2-1; d_call: TRBD2; cdr3_aa: CASRAETSGYNEQFF; cdr3_nt: TGTGCCAGCAGGGCTGAGACTAGCGGCTACAATGAGCAGTTCTTC
clone_size: NA; v_call: TRBV7-2; j_call: TRBJ2-2; d_call: NA; cdr3_aa: CASSFGVGELFF; cdr3_nt: TGTGCCAGCAGCTTCGGGGTCGGGGAGCTGTTTTTT
clone_size: NA; v_call: TRBV6-1; j_call: TRBJ2-1; d_call: NA; cdr3_aa: CASSEASFGSNEQFF; cdr3_nt: TGTGCCAGCAGTGAAGCGTCCTTCGGGAGCAATGAGCAGTTCTTC
clone_size: NA; v_call: TRBV6-1; j_call: TRBJ1-5; d_call: NA; cdr3_aa: CASSSTGMNNQPQHF; cdr3_nt: TGTGCCAGCAGTTCCACAGGGATGAACAATCAGCCCCAGCATTTT
clone_size: NA; v_call: TRBV27; j_call: TRBJ2-3; d_call: TRBD2; cdr3_aa: CASQRTSGSTDTQYF; cdr3_nt: TGTGCCAGCCAAAGAACTAGCGGGAGTACAGATACGCAGTATTTT
clone_size: NA; v_call: TRBV5-4; j_call: TRBJ1-5; d_call: NA; cdr3_aa: CASSWGGGNQPQHF; cdr3_nt: TGTGCCAGCAGCTGGGGGGGAGGCAATCAGCCCCAGCATTTT
clone_size: NA; v_call: TRBV19; j_call: TRBJ1-6; d_call: NA; cdr3_aa: CASSTPPRVAGLNSPLHF; cdr3_nt: TGTGCCAGTAGTACCCCACCCCGGGTGGCAGGACTAAATTCACCCCTCCACTTT
clone_size: NA; v_call: TRBV6-1; j_call: TRBJ2-6; d_call: NA; cdr3_aa: CASSVYQGWDSGANVLTF; cdr3_nt: TGTGCCAGCAGTGTTTATCAGGGTTGGGACTCTGGGGCCAACGTCCTGACTTTC
clone_size: NA; v_call: TRBV19; j_call: TRBJ1-1; d_call: NA; cdr3_aa: CASKPGQNTEAFF; cdr3_nt: TGTGCCAGTAAACCGGGACAGAACACTGAAGCTTTCTTT
clone_size: NA; v_call: TRBV10-3; j_call: TRBJ2-5; d_call: NA; cdr3_aa: CAISDTGISETQYF; cdr3_nt: TGTGCCATCAGTGATACAGGGATATCGGAGACCCAGTACTTC
clone_size: NA; v_call: TRBV6-1; j_call: TRBJ1-1; d_call: NA; cdr3_aa: CASGEAGAFF; cdr3_nt: TGTGCCAGTGGGGAGGCCGGAGCTTTCTTT
clone_size: NA; v_call: TRBV19; j_call: TRBJ1-5; d_call: NA; cdr3_aa: CASSIAEKGAQHF; cdr3_nt: TGTGCCAGTAGTATAGCCGAGAAGGGGGCCCAGCATTTT
clone_size: NA; v_call: TRBV19; j_call: TRBJ2-1; d_call: NA; cdr3_aa: CASSIGGYNEQFF; cdr3_nt: TGTGCCAGTAGTATTGGCGGTTACAATGAGCAGTTCTTC
clone_size: NA; v_call: TRBV11-2; j_call: TRBJ2-1; d_call: NA; cdr3_aa: CASSLRDIPIF; cdr3_nt: TGTGCCAGCAGCTTAAGGGACATCCCCATCTTC
clone_size: NA; v_call: TRBV2; j_call: TRBJ2-1; d_call: NA; cdr3_aa: CASRADSQYNEQFF; cdr3_nt: TGTGCCAGCAGGGCGGACAGTCAATACAATGAGCAGTTCTTC
clone_size: few; v_call: TRBV4-1; j_call: TRBJ2-1; d_call: NA; cdr3_aa: CASSQEGFRPNNEQFF; cdr3_nt: TGCGCCAGCAGCCAAGAGGGCTTCCGACCCAACAATGAGCAGTTCTTC
clone_size: NA; v_call: TRBV14; j_call: TRBJ2-5; d_call: NA; cdr3_aa: CASSQEAEETQYF; cdr3_nt: TGTGCCAGCAGCCAAGAGGCAGAAGAGACCCAGTACTTC
clone_size: NA; v_call: TRBV28; j_call: TRBJ2-5; d_call: TRBD1; cdr3_aa: CAIALNTGGMAETQYF; cdr3_nt: TGTGCCATCGCCTTAAATACAGGGGGCATGGCAGAGACCCAGTACTTC
clone_size: few; v_call: TRBV29-1; j_call: TRBJ2-1; d_call: TRBD1; cdr3_aa: CSAMDRIPNNEQFF; cdr3_nt: TGCAGCGCAATGGACAGGATCCCTAACAATGAGCAGTTCTTC
clone_size: NA; v_call: TRBV27; j_call: TRBJ1-1; d_call: NA; cdr3_aa: CASSFTPNTEAFF; cdr3_nt: TGTGCCAGCAGTTTCACTCCGAACACTGAAGCTTTCTTT
clone_size: NA; v_call: TRBV6-1; j_call: TRBJ1-1; d_call: NA; cdr3_aa: CASTLLQQGEAFF; cdr3_nt: TGTGCCAGCACCCTTTTACAGCAGGGTGAAGCTTTCTTT
clone_size: NA; v_call: TRBV5-1; j_call: TRBJ2-5; d_call: TRBD1; cdr3_aa: CASSSSPGQGFETQYF; cdr3_nt: TGCGCCAGCAGCTCCTCCCCGGGACAGGGATTCGAGACCCAGTACTTC
clone_size: NA; v_call: TRBV5-3; j_call: TRBJ1-6; d_call: NA; cdr3_aa: CARSLSPVSYNSPLHF; cdr3_nt: TGTGCCAGAAGCTTGAGTCCGGTCTCCTATAATTCACCCCTCCACTTT
clone_size: NA; v_call: TRBV6-6; j_call: TRBJ1-2; d_call: NA; cdr3_aa: CASKPAGGGDGYTF; cdr3_nt: TGTGCCAGCAAACCAGCGGGGGGAGGGGATGGCTACACCTTC
clone_size: NA; v_call: TRBV11-2; j_call: TRBJ2-1; d_call: NA; cdr3_aa: CASTSSYNEQFF; cdr3_nt: TGTGCCAGCACGAGCTCCTACAATGAGCAGTTCTTC
clone_size: once; v_call: TRBV6-5; j_call: TRBJ1-2; d_call: NA; cdr3_aa: CASTDGRPYYGYTF; cdr3_nt: TGTGCCAGCACCGATGGGAGGCCCTACTATGGCTACACCTTC
clone_size: NA; v_call: TRBV6-1; j_call: TRBJ1-4; d_call: NA; cdr3_aa: CASSVGIAGEKLFF; cdr3_nt: TGTGCCAGCAGTGTCGGGATTGCGGGTGAAAAACTGTTTTTT
clone_size: NA; v_call: TRBV4-2; j_call: TRBJ1-4; d_call: NA; cdr3_aa: CASSQDSGVPNEKLFF; cdr3_nt: TGTGCCAGCAGCCAAGATTCGGGAGTACCTAATGAAAAACTGTTTTTT
clone_size: NA; v_call: TRBV11-3; j_call: TRBJ2-1; d_call: TRBD2; cdr3_aa: CASSLGPSGGATYNEQFF; cdr3_nt: TGTGCCAGCAGCTTAGGTCCTAGCGGGGGGGCCACCTACAATGAGCAGTTCTTC
clone_size: NA; v_call: TRBV6-5; j_call: TRBJ2-1; d_call: TRBD1; cdr3_aa: CASIGTGGSGEQFF; cdr3_nt: TGTGCCAGCATCGGGACAGGGGGCTCGGGTGAGCAGTTCTTC
clone_size: NA; v_call: TRBV4-1; j_call: TRBJ2-1; d_call: TRBD2; cdr3_aa: CASSQEYGTSGSWNEQFF; cdr3_nt: TGCGCCAGCAGCCAAGAGTACGGGACTAGCGGGAGTTGGAATGAGCAGTTCTTC
clone_size: NA; v_call: TRBV7-2; j_call: TRBJ1-2; d_call: NA; cdr3_aa: CASSLDGEPHYGYTF; cdr3_nt: TGTGCCAGCAGCTTAGACGGGGAACCCCACTATGGCTACACCTTC
clone_size: once; v_call: TRBV28; j_call: TRBJ1-1; d_call: TRBD1; cdr3_aa: CASSLWTGGVTTEAFF; cdr3_nt: TGTGCCAGCAGTTTATGGACAGGGGGGGTAACCACTGAAGCTTTCTTT
clone_size: NA; v_call: TRBV5-1; j_call: TRBJ2-1; d_call: TRBD2; cdr3_aa: CASSLAAGANNEQFF; cdr3_nt: TGCGCCAGCAGCTTGGCAGCGGGGGCCAACAATGAGCAGTTCTTC
clone_size: NA; v_call: TRBV2; j_call: TRBJ2-3; d_call: TRBD1; cdr3_aa: CASSVRDRLTDTQYF; cdr3_nt: TGTGCCAGCAGTGTCCGGGACAGGCTTACAGATACGCAGTATTTT
clone_size: NA; v_call: TRBV5-6; j_call: TRBJ1-1; d_call: NA; cdr3_aa: CASSLTLNTEAFF; cdr3_nt: TGTGCCAGCAGCCTCACTTTGAACACTGAAGCTTTCTTT
clone_size: NA; v_call: TRBV7-2; j_call: TRBJ2-3; d_call: TRBD2; cdr3_aa: CASSMGLAGGDTQYF; cdr3_nt: TGTGCCAGCAGCATGGGACTAGCGGGGGGAGATACGCAGTATTTT